The rows below give T cell receptor beta chains drawn from one sample of a study of siplizumab effects on memory and regulatory T cells. The method was immunoSEQ multiplex PCR; TCRdb's version includes in-frame clones alone and lacks a portion of them. The sample shows just over 60,000 clones, 65% to 80% of them seen only once. Sequencing was carried out using memory CD4+ T cells sorted from blood. All receptors derive from a human donor in good health. Both conserved end residues are part of each CDR3. D genes are given only for firm matches. For some rows the clone size is stated as once, few or many, or as a class when expanded; others skip it.

d_call | j_call | v_call | clone_size | cdr3_aa | cdr3_nt
TRBD1 | TRBJ2-3 | TRBV7-2 | - | CASSLGQGADTQYF | TGTGCCAGCAGCTTAGGGCAGGGGGCAGATACGCAGTATTTT
- | TRBJ2-5 | TRBV7-2 | - | CASSFTGAGETQYF | TGTGCCAGCAGCTTCACCGGGGCGGGAGAGACCCAGTACTTC
- | TRBJ2-4 | TRBV27 | - | CASSFRGTGRGDIQYF | TGTGCCAGCAGTTTTAGGGGAACAGGGCGCGGCGACATTCAGTACTTC
- | TRBJ2-6 | TRBV28 | once | CASTGQGQGANVLTF | TGTGCCAGCACCGGGCAGGGCCAAGGGGCCAACGTCCTGACTTTC
- | TRBJ1-2 | TRBV28 | few | CASSLYPVSEKDGYTF | TGTGCCAGCAGTTTGTATCCGGTCTCCGAGAAGGATGGCTACACCTTC
TRBD1 | TRBJ1-2 | TRBV9 | few | CASSVGQGDYGYTF | TGTGCCAGCAGCGTGGGTCAGGGGGACTATGGCTACACCTTC
- | TRBJ1-4 | TRBV4-1 | - | CASSQGGTTNEKLFF | TGCGCCAGCAGCCAAGGTGGAACCACTAATGAAAAACTGTTTTTT
- | TRBJ1-2 | TRBV30 | - | CAWSGGNYGYTF | TGTGCCTGGTCCGGGGGTAACTATGGCTACACCTTC
- | TRBJ2-7 | TRBV23-1 | - | CASRDGPYEQYF | TGCGCCAGCAGGGACGGACCCTACGAGCAGTACTTC
- | TRBJ2-7 | TRBV6-6 | - | CASSWGRSSYEQYF | TGTGCCAGCAGTTGGGGCAGGAGCTCCTACGAGCAGTACTTC